The 6 T cell receptor beta chains below were found in one sample sequenced in a study of T-cell reconstitution after alpha-beta-depleted transplantation in children. Using unique molecular identifiers, the investigators prepared the TCRbeta library. A single record per CDR3 protein comes from TCRdb applying MiXCR to the PCR reads. The table records 60,000 to 80,000 distinct CDR3 sequences, around 6.6% of them present only once. Sequenced here: PBMCs from the stem cell graft donor, sampled from the stem cell graft. These receptor sequences come from a human donor who donated a stem cell graft to a child with acute lymphoblastic leukemia.

The sample holds many counts of this clonotype. The chain is built from TRBV20-1 and TRBJ1-5; D possibly corresponds to TRBD1 (5 bases). V was shortened by 0 bases and J by 6 bases, with 12 bases between the two germline ends. The CDR3 covers 14 residues. CDR1 is DFQATT and CDR2 is SNEGSKA in the germline V gene (reference sequence). The CDR3 DNA reads TGCAGTGCTAGAGATGGGGGGGATCCTCAGCCCCAGCATTTT. The encoded protein is CSARDGGDPQPQHF.

This clonotype was counted ten times or more. CDR3: CASSFGGMNTEAFF. The CDR3 DNA follows: TGTGCCAGCAGTTTTGGGGGGATGAACACTGAAGCTTTCTTT. The chain combines TRBV12-3 or TRBV12-4 with TRBJ1-1, with D perhaps matching TRBD1 (5 bases). V was cut by 3 bases and J by 0 bases, with 8 bases left in between. This CDR3 has 14 residues.

This clonotype was detected many times. J is TRBJ1-2 and V is TRBV3-1; D ambiguous. Germline V CDR1 and CDR2: LGHDT, YNNKEL (reference sequence). This CDR3 comprises 11 residues. Trimming removed 1 base from V and 8 bases from J, with 5 bases in between. The CDR3 spells CASSQAMGYTF. Here the CDR3 DNA reads TGTGCCAGCAGCCAAGCCATGGGCTACACCTTC.

The V and J genes are TRBV4-3 and TRBJ2-2; 7 bases are a match to TRBD1. Losses at the gene ends were 4 bases for V and 5 bases for J; bases not matched to a gene: 7. CDR1 LGHNA and CDR2 YSLEER come from the germline V gene. CDR3 size: 15 residues. The CDR3 DNA reads as TGCGCCAGCAGCCCAGCAGGGGGTCATACCGGGGAGCTGTTTTTT. This gives the protein CASSPAGGHTGELFF.

This clonotype showed up many times. CDR3 region: CASSYSNRGVEAFF. CDR3 DNA sequence: TGTGCCAGCAGTTACTCGAACAGGGGAGTTGAAGCTTTCTTT. The rearrangement uses TRBV6-5 and TRBJ1-1; 7 bases match TRBD1. Trimming removed 0 bases from V and 7 bases from J; junction bases left unmatched: 5. This CDR3 contains 14 residues. Per germline, CDR1 MNHEY and CDR2 SVGAGI.

This clonotype was found a few times. The rearrangement joins TRBV5-1 to TRBJ2-1; no clear D gene. This CDR3 comprises 14 residues. CDR1 is SGHRS, CDR2 YFSETQ, per germline. V lost 0 bases and J lost 6, with 10 bases in between. CDR3: CASSLVVALNEQFF. The CDR3 DNA sequence: TGCGCCAGCAGCTTGGTAGTAGCTCTCAATGAGCAGTTCTTC.